The 9 T cell receptor beta chains below were found in one sample sequenced in a study of early T cells in non-severe SARS-CoV-2 infection. TCRdb analysed the 5' RACE reads with MiXCR anew, one entry per CDR3 protein. The repertoire holds 25,000 to 35,000 distinct CDR3 sequences, with 3.5% to 4.5% as singletons. The specimen was whole blood. All receptors derive from an adult who was a healthcare worker with PCR-confirmed SARS-CoV-2 infection or an uninfected control (not recorded which).

The CDR3 sequence: CASRTSGNQPQHF. The CDR3 nucleotides read TGTGCCAGCAGGACGAGTGGCAATCAGCCCCAGCATTTT. The chain uses TRBV12-3 or TRBV12-4 and TRBJ1-5; D uncertain. This CDR3 spans 13 amino acids. V was cut by 6 bases and J by 2 bases, with 8 bases left in between.

This clonotype was seen at least ten times. The gene calls are TRBV7-2 and TRBJ2-7, with D possibly matching TRBD2 (5 bases). V was cut by 4 bases and J by 6 bases, with 16 bases left in between. The germline CDR1 and CDR2 sequences are SGHTA and FQGNSA. The CDR3 runs 14 residues. The CDR3 coding sequence is TGTGCCAGCAGCTCGCGGGTCCTGGGCGGCGAGCAGTACTTC. Protein sequence: CASSSRVLGGEQYF.

In this sample, this clonotype turned up many times. The chain carries TRBV5-4 and TRBJ2-4, with D unresolved. From germline, CDR1 is SGHNT and CDR2 YYREEE (reference sequence). This CDR3 spans 11 amino acids. Trimming removed 2 bases at V and 8 bases at J, with 5 bases between. CDR3 sequence (DNA): TGTGCCAGCAGCTTCCAGGACATTCAGTACTTC. It yields the protein CASSFQDIQYF.

V gene TRBV7-6 combines with J gene TRBJ2-1, with D perhaps matching TRBD2 (5 bases). V was shortened by 1 base and J by 5 bases, with 12 bases between the two germline ends. Germline values: CDR1 SGHVS, CDR2 FNYEAQ. The CDR3 sequence is 15 residues long. CDR3 bases: TGTGCCAGCAGCTTAGTTGCACTAGGCAACAATGAGCAGTTCTTC. As protein: CASSLVALGNNEQFF.

Ten or more counts support this clonotype. This chain joins TRBV5-6 and TRBJ2-1, with TRBD2 matching 8 bases. The CDR3 covers 15 residues. V trimming: 2 bases; J trimming: 7 bases; junction bases outside the gene matches: 8. CDR1 is SGHDT and CDR2 is YYEEEE in the germline V gene. The CDR3 here is CASSFTAGVVNEQFF. The CDR3 DNA sequence: TGTGCCAGCAGCTTCACAGCGGGAGTTGTGAATGAGCAGTTCTTC.

This clonotype was detected only a few times. The V gene is TRBV7-9, the J gene TRBJ1-1; D is uncertain. V was cut by 8 bases and J by 3 bases, with 16 bases left in between. This CDR3 is built from 14 residues. Germline values: CDR1 SEHNR, CDR2 FQNEAQ (reference sequence). The CDR3 here is CASGRTPWDTEAFF. The CDR3 DNA is TGTGCCAGCGGACGGACCCCCTGGGACACTGAAGCTTTCTTT.

The sample holds many counts of this clonotype. The CDR3 sequence: CASSLAGQGSYEQYF. The CDR3 nucleotides are TGTGCCAGCAGCTTAGCGGGACAGGGCTCCTACGAGCAGTACTTC. The chain couples TRBV7-2 to TRBJ2-7, with TRBD1 matching over 9 bases. Unmatched junction bases numbered 0, after V lost 0 bases and J lost 0 bases. The CDR3 runs 15 residues. CDR1 is SGHTA, CDR2 FQGNSA, per germline.

This clonotype was seen many times. J is TRBJ2-2 and V is TRBV5-1; D gene uncertain. The CDR3 is 14 amino acids. V lost 6 bases, J lost 3 bases, and 12 bases lay in between. Germline loops: CDR1 SGHRS, CDR2 YFSETQ. CDR3 protein: CASNSIFHTGELFF. In DNA, the CDR3 is TGCGCCAGCAACTCCATATTTCACACCGGGGAGCTGTTTTTT.

This clonotype was picked up a small number of times. This sequence joins TRBV20-1 and TRBJ1-5, with TRBD1 identical over 9 bases. Germline trimming cut 2 bases from V and 5 bases from J; bases unmatched to any gene: 1. This CDR3 has 13 amino acids. Germline V lookup: CDR1 DFQATT, CDR2 SNEGSKA (reference sequence). CDR3 region: CSARRDRDQPQHF. The CDR3 DNA sequence: TGCAGTGCTAGAAGGGACAGGGATCAGCCCCAGCATTTT.